A selection of T cell receptor beta chains follows, all from one sample in a study of early T cells in non-severe SARS-CoV-2 infection. TCRdb recomputed calls from the 5' RACE reads with MiXCR, one row per CDR3 protein. The sample contains about 77,000 distinct CDR3 sequences, 5% of which appear only once. Sequencing was performed on whole blood, taken at baseline. Receptor source: an adult who was a healthcare worker with PCR-confirmed SARS-CoV-2 infection or an uninfected control (not recorded which). The CDR3 runs from the conserved cysteine through the conserved F or W. Fields, in order: J gene, clone size, V gene, D gene, CDR3 protein, CDR3 DNA. D genes are given only for firm matches. Clone size is given for some rows only: seen once, a few or many times, or a class if the clone is expanded.

j_call: TRBJ2-7
clone_size: few
v_call: TRBV10-3
d_call: -
cdr3_aa: CAIGRLTDEQYF
cdr3_nt: TGTGCCATCGGGCGGCTTACCGACGAGCAGTACTTC

j_call: TRBJ2-1
clone_size: -
v_call: TRBV3-1
d_call: -
cdr3_aa: CASSQAAAYKERGSYNEQFF
cdr3_nt: TGTGCCAGCAGCCAAGCAGCGGCGTATAAAGAAAGGGGCTCCTACAATGAGCAGTTCTTC

j_call: TRBJ2-3
clone_size: -
v_call: TRBV7-3
d_call: TRBD2
cdr3_aa: CASSLPGEKGGRALDTQYF
cdr3_nt: TGTGCCAGCAGCCTTCCCGGGGAGAAGGGCGGGAGGGCCCTAGATACGCAGTATTTT

j_call: TRBJ2-1
clone_size: few
v_call: TRBV3-1
d_call: TRBD2
cdr3_aa: CASSQPSLAGQYSYNEQFF
cdr3_nt: TGTGCCAGCAGCCAGCCCTCACTAGCGGGCCAATACTCCTACAATGAGCAGTTCTTC

j_call: TRBJ2-7
clone_size: many
v_call: TRBV7-9
d_call: TRBD1
cdr3_aa: CASSRNDRAYEQYF
cdr3_nt: TGTGCCAGCAGCCGAAACGACAGGGCCTACGAGCAGTACTTC

j_call: TRBJ2-2
clone_size: -
v_call: TRBV5-6
d_call: -
cdr3_aa: CASSFFSDRELFF
cdr3_nt: TGTGCCAGCAGCTTTTTCTCTGATCGGGAGCTGTTTTTT

j_call: TRBJ1-1
clone_size: many
v_call: TRBV6-4
d_call: TRBD1
cdr3_aa: CASSVEGGGGTTEAFF
cdr3_nt: TGTGCCAGCAGTGTAGAAGGTGGAGGGGGCACGACTGAAGCTTTCTTT

j_call: TRBJ2-1
clone_size: many
v_call: TRBV15
d_call: TRBD2
cdr3_aa: CATLRDYSYNEQFF
cdr3_nt: TGTGCCACATTGCGGGACTACTCCTACAATGAGCAGTTCTTC

j_call: TRBJ1-4
clone_size: many
v_call: TRBV7-8
d_call: -
cdr3_aa: CASSLQRRDEKLFF
cdr3_nt: TGTGCCAGCAGCTTACAGAGGCGGGACGAAAAACTGTTTTTT

j_call: TRBJ2-7
clone_size: many
v_call: TRBV12-3/TRBV12-4
d_call: TRBD1
cdr3_aa: CASSWGTGSYEQYF
cdr3_nt: TGTGCCAGCAGTTGGGGGACAGGCTCCTACGAGCAGTACTTC

j_call: TRBJ1-6
clone_size: -
v_call: TRBV27
d_call: -
cdr3_aa: CASSATTYNSPLHF
cdr3_nt: TGTGCCAGCAGTGCGACCACTTATAATTCACCCCTCCACTTT

j_call: TRBJ2-7
clone_size: many
v_call: TRBV28
d_call: -
cdr3_aa: CASSLGLEQYF
cdr3_nt: TGTGCCAGCAGCTTGGGACTGGAGCAGTACTTC

j_call: TRBJ2-2
clone_size: many
v_call: TRBV7-8
d_call: TRBD2
cdr3_aa: CASSPLGRGNTGELFF
cdr3_nt: TGTGCCAGCAGCCCCCTGGGGAGGGGTAACACCGGGGAGCTGTTTTTT

j_call: TRBJ2-1
clone_size: many
v_call: TRBV11-2
d_call: -
cdr3_aa: CASSLVWQGGTMMQFF
cdr3_nt: TGTGCCAGCAGCTTAGTTTGGCAGGGTGGGACAATGATGCAGTTCTTC

j_call: TRBJ1-1
clone_size: -
v_call: TRBV29-1
d_call: -
cdr3_aa: CSVRWRGIDTEAFF
cdr3_nt: TGCAGCGTGCGATGGAGGGGTATAGACACTGAAGCTTTCTTT

j_call: TRBJ1-4
clone_size: few
v_call: TRBV20-1
d_call: -
cdr3_aa: CSAAGGFRAEKLFF
cdr3_nt: TGCAGTGCGGCGGGGGGCTTTCGGGCGGAAAAACTGTTTTTT

j_call: TRBJ1-2
clone_size: -
v_call: TRBV7-2
d_call: TRBD1
cdr3_aa: CASSIRTGPNYGYTF
cdr3_nt: TGTGCCAGCAGCATCCGGACAGGGCCTAACTATGGCTACACCTTC

j_call: TRBJ1-4
clone_size: few
v_call: TRBV6-6
d_call: -
cdr3_aa: CASSYLPDLNEKLFF
cdr3_nt: TGTGCCAGCAGTTACCTCCCGGACCTTAATGAAAAACTGTTTTTT

j_call: TRBJ2-1
clone_size: once
v_call: TRBV11-2
d_call: TRBD2
cdr3_aa: CASSLVIAGGPPYNEQFF
cdr3_nt: TGTGCCAGCAGCTTAGTGATAGCGGGAGGCCCGCCTTACAATGAGCAGTTCTTC

j_call: TRBJ2-1
clone_size: many
v_call: TRBV6-1
d_call: -
cdr3_aa: CASSELSGFSYNEQFF
cdr3_nt: TGTGCCAGCAGTGAATTGTCGGGGTTCTCCTACAATGAGCAGTTCTTC

j_call: TRBJ1-1
clone_size: -
v_call: TRBV6-1
d_call: -
cdr3_aa: CASNTPRDTSNTEAFF
cdr3_nt: TGTGCCAGCAACACCCCTAGGGACACCTCGAACACTGAAGCTTTCTTT

j_call: TRBJ2-3
clone_size: many
v_call: TRBV3-1
d_call: TRBD2
cdr3_aa: CASSLLDGRDADTQYF
cdr3_nt: TGTGCCAGCAGTCTCCTTGACGGGAGGGATGCAGATACGCAGTATTTT

j_call: TRBJ2-3
clone_size: -
v_call: TRBV5-6
d_call: TRBD2
cdr3_aa: CASSQAGGPKDTQYF
cdr3_nt: TGTGCCAGCAGTCAAGCGGGAGGGCCAAAAGATACGCAGTATTTT

j_call: TRBJ1-1
clone_size: many
v_call: TRBV12-3/TRBV12-4
d_call: -
cdr3_aa: CASSPWGRGMNTEAFF
cdr3_nt: TGTGCCAGCAGCCCCTGGGGAAGGGGAATGAACACTGAAGCTTTCTTT

j_call: TRBJ1-6
clone_size: -
v_call: TRBV20-1
d_call: -
cdr3_aa: CSASWRTNSPLHF
cdr3_nt: TGCAGTGCTAGTTGGCGGACGAATTCACCCCTCCACTTT

j_call: TRBJ1-4
clone_size: few
v_call: TRBV28
d_call: -
cdr3_aa: CASSFPGIEEKLFF
cdr3_nt: TGTGCCAGCAGTTTCCCAGGGATAGAGGAAAAACTGTTTTTT

j_call: TRBJ1-1
clone_size: many
v_call: TRBV7-8
d_call: -
cdr3_aa: CASSLAVGTEAFF
cdr3_nt: TGTGCCAGCAGCTTAGCGGTAGGCACTGAAGCTTTCTTT

j_call: TRBJ2-5
clone_size: -
v_call: TRBV12-3/TRBV12-4
d_call: TRBD2
cdr3_aa: CASSFSPTGGETQYF
cdr3_nt: TGTGCCAGCAGTTTCTCCCCCACGGGGGGTGAGACCCAGTACTTC

j_call: TRBJ2-2
clone_size: many
v_call: TRBV2
d_call: TRBD2
cdr3_aa: CASTGLASTTGELFF
cdr3_nt: TGTGCCAGCACTGGACTAGCGTCAACCACCGGGGAGCTGTTTTTT

j_call: TRBJ1-2
clone_size: -
v_call: TRBV19
d_call: -
cdr3_aa: CASSVGENYGYTF
cdr3_nt: TGTGCCAGTAGTGTGGGAGAGAACTATGGCTACACCTTC

j_call: TRBJ1-1
clone_size: many
v_call: TRBV25-1
d_call: -
cdr3_aa: CASRIGNTEAFF
cdr3_nt: TGTGCCAGTCGTATAGGGAACACTGAAGCTTTCTTT